These 23 T cell receptor beta chains share one sample of origin, sequenced in a study of CDR3 diversity in severe acne. MiXCR, applied by TCRdb to the PCR reads, yields one record per CDR3 protein. Among over 100,000 distinct CDR3 sequences, roughly half were seen once, and the ten largest hold around 12%. The source material was blood. The receptor source for this set is a male donor with acne.

The table lists this clonotype with many counts. This chain links TRBV20-1 with TRBJ2-1; 9 bases match TRBD2. The trim removed 1 base at V and 3 bases at J, leaving 4 bases unmatched. This CDR3 comprises 15 residues. The germline V gene has CDR1 DFQATT and CDR2 SNEGSKA (reference sequence). The CDR3 DNA follows: TGCAGTGCTAGAGGGGGCGGGAGGGACTACAATGAGCAGTTCTTC. Protein product: CSARGGGRDYNEQFF.

This clonotype was observed a handful of times. CDR3 region: CASSQDPTYTGELFF. CDR3 coding DNA: TGCGCCAGCAGCCAAGATCCCACCTACACCGGGGAGCTGTTTTTT. This sequence joins TRBV4-1 and TRBJ2-2; D call uncertain. V was pared by 0 bases and J by 3 bases, with 8 bases between. Looked up from germline, CDR1 is MGHRA and CDR2 is YSYEKL. This CDR3 is 15 amino acids long.

This chain links TRBV19 with TRBJ2-3; tentatively, D is TRBD1 (6 bases). The V and J ends lost 3 bases and 2 bases respectively, with 12 bases between them. Germline V lookup: CDR1 LNHDA, CDR2 SQIVND (reference sequence). This CDR3 region has 15 residues. DNA of the CDR3: TGTGCCAGTAGTATCGGGGACAAGTTCACAGATACGCAGTATTTT. Protein: CASSIGDKFTDTQYF. The complete variable domain, with remaining parts taken from reference TRBV19 and TRBJ2-3, reads DGGITQSPKYLFRKEGQNVTLSCEQNLNHDAMYWYRQDPGQGLRLIYYSQIVNDFQKGDIAEGYSVSREKKESFPLTVTSAQKNPTAFYLCASSIGDKFTDTQYFGPGTRLTVL.

V gene TRBV11-1 combines with J gene TRBJ2-5; TRBD2 agrees at 7 bases. CDR3 length: 16 residues. Germline CDR1 and CDR2: SGHAT and FQDESV (reference sequence). V shed 5 bases and J 1 base; nucleotides not matched to a gene: 10. CDR3: CASSAPWGGIQETQYF. The CDR3 DNA is TGTGCCAGCAGCGCGCCATGGGGGGGAATCCAAGAGACCCAGTACTTC.

CDR3 DNA sequence: TGTGCCAGCAGCTTAGAACCGGCCTATGGCTACACCTTC. Its protein is CASSLEPAYGYTF. The gene calls are TRBV7-3 and TRBJ1-2; no reliable D call. The CDR3 sequence is 13 residues long. Trimming pared 2 bases from V and 4 bases from J, leaving 8 bases between. Germline V CDR1 and CDR2: SGHTA, FQGTGA.

The rearrangement uses TRBV2 and TRBJ2-2; TRBD2 is a possible D gene (5 bases). The CDR3 consists of 16 residues. Germline-derived CDR1 and CDR2 are SNHLY and FYNNEI. The ends were cut back, 4 bases at V and 7 bases at J, with 19 bases in the middle. CDR3 amino acids: CASSAFSTSTGGELFF. CDR3 DNA sequence: TGTGCCAGCAGTGCGTTTAGCACTAGTACTGGCGGGGAGCTGTTTTTT. Complete variable domain (other parts from reference TRBV2 and TRBJ2-2): EPEVTQTPSHQVTQMGQEVILRCVPISNHLYFYWYRQILGQKVEFLVSFYNNEISEKSEIFDDQFSVERPDGSNFTLKIRSTKLEDSAMYFCASSAFSTSTGGELFFGEGSRLTVL.

This clonotype showed up just once. The chain uses TRBV11-2 and TRBJ2-3; TRBD1 aligns across 9 bases. In germline, CDR1 is SGHAT, CDR2 FQNNGV. The CDR3 spans 16 residues. The V and J ends lost 1 base and 7 bases, in that order; junction bases with no gene match: 9. The DNA of the CDR3 is TGTGCCAGCAGCTTAGTTCAGGGGACAGGGAAATATACGCAGTATTTT. This translates into CASSLVQGTGKYTQYF.

V and J are TRBV19 and TRBJ2-2; D call uncertain. Deletions cut 3 bases from V and 3 bases from J, with 14 bases between. CDR1 is LNHDA and CDR2 is SQIVND in the germline V gene (reference sequence). The CDR3 is 16 amino acids. The CDR3 sequence: CASSIPPQPHTGELFF. In DNA, the CDR3 is TGTGCCAGTAGTATTCCCCCCCAGCCCCACACCGGGGAGCTGTTTTTT.

The chain joins TRBV6-5 to TRBJ2-7; TRBD2 aligns across 12 bases. The length of the CDR3 is 17 residues. The germline V gene has CDR1 MNHEY and CDR2 SVGAGI. The V segment lost 2 bases and the J segment 2 bases; nucleotides outside the gene matches: 7. The CDR3 DNA is TGTGCCAGCAGTTACCCGACTAGCGGGAGCGTCCCCTACGAGCAGTACTTC. As protein: CASSYPTSGSVPYEQYF.

The chain employs TRBV29-1 and TRBJ2-3, with unresolved D. The V end was cut by 8 bases, the J end by 2 bases, with 14 bases between. The length of the CDR3 is 13 residues. The germline CDR1 and CDR2 sequences are SQVTM and ANQGSEA. CDR3 coding DNA: TGCAGCACATTAAGAGCGTACACAGATACGCAGTATTTT. Its translation: CSTLRAYTDTQYF.

By its share, this clonotype is medium-sized (0.01 to 0.1%). The chain has TRBV11-2 and TRBJ2-7; D tentatively fits TRBD1 or TRBD2 (6 bases each). The CDR3 has 15 residues. The V end was cut by 1 base, the J end by 1 base, with 11 bases between. Germline V lookup: CDR1 SGHAT, CDR2 FQNNGV. The CDR3 sequence is CASSLVQGTSYEQYF. The CDR3 DNA reads TGTGCCAGCAGCTTAGTTCAGGGGACTTCCTACGAGCAGTACTTC.

This clonotype was observed at least ten times. J is TRBJ2-3 and V is TRBV15, with a possible D match to TRBD1 (6 bases). V dropped 1 base and J dropped 3 bases, with 14 bases sitting between them. The V gene's germline CDR1 is LNHNV and CDR2 YYDKDF (reference sequence). This CDR3 has 16 amino acids. The CDR3 loop is CATSRGRAGATDTQYF. The CDR3 nucleotides are TGTGCCACCAGCAGAGGTCGGGCAGGGGCTACAGATACGCAGTATTTT.

This CDR3 reads CASSLGQSNNEQYV. In nucleotides, the CDR3 is TGTGCCAGCAGCCTGGGACAGTCTAACAACGAGCAGTACGTC. This chain uses TRBV2 with TRBJ2-7; 7 positions agree with TRBD1. Germline CDR1 reads SNHLY; CDR2 reads FYNNEI. V was pared by 6 bases and J by 5 bases, with 10 bases of the junction left unmatched. This CDR3 comprises 14 residues.

This CDR3 reads CATSRLQGNYGYTF. For the CDR3, the DNA is TGTGCCACCAGCAGATTACAGGGGAACTATGGCTACACCTTC. This chain connects TRBV15 to TRBJ1-2; 7 nucleotides line up with TRBD1. This CDR3 comprises 14 residues. Trimming removed 2 bases from V and 2 bases from J; junction bases left unmatched: 2. In germline, CDR1 is LNHNV, CDR2 YYDKDF (reference sequence).

As for this clonotype: A much more abundant neighbour one base away suggests this may be a read error. The chain combines TRBV7-9 with TRBJ2-3, with D possibly matching TRBD1 (6 bases). V was trimmed by 5 bases and J by 7 bases, leaving 19 bases between them. The CDR3 spans 15 residues. CDR1 SEHNR and CDR2 FQNEAQ come from the germline V gene (reference sequence). This CDR3 is CASSKQDGQLHTQYF. CDR3 nucleotides: TGTGCCAGCAGCAAGCAAGACGGACAGCTCCATACGCAGTATTTT.

This clonotype appeared once. One base away lies a much larger clone, so this may be a sequencing read error. The chain has TRBV9 and TRBJ2-1; 8 bases line up with TRBD2. The germline CDR1 and CDR2 sequences are SGDLS and YYNGEE. CDR3 length equals 17 residues. The CDR3 is CAGSVADLAGGLNEQFF. Written as DNA, the CDR3 is TGTGCCGGCAGCGTAGCCGACTTGGCGGGGGGACTTAATGAGCAGTTCTTC.

This clonotype was seen once. The chain has TRBV28 and TRBJ2-1; 7 nucleotides line up with TRBD2. The CDR3 is 16 amino acids. Germline-derived CDR1 and CDR2 are MDHEN and SYDVKM. The trim removed 4 bases at V and 3 bases at J, leaving 9 bases unmatched. CDR3 in DNA: TGTGCCAGCAGTTCCCCTAGCGGACCCTTCTACAATGAGCAGTTCTTC. Protein: CASSSPSGPFYNEQFF.

There are many counts of this clonotype. J is TRBJ2-3 and V is TRBV5-1; D is undetermined. Germline CDR1 SGHRS, CDR2 YFSETQ. Trimming took 1 base from V and 7 from J, leaving 16 bases between them. This CDR3 has 15 amino acids. DNA of the CDR3: TGCGCCAGCAGCTTGAACGTCCAGCAAGGAAATACGCAGTATTTT. This gives the protein CASSLNVQQGNTQYF.

This clonotype came up once. This could be a read error, since a much larger clone is one nucleotide away. The gene calls are TRBV19 and TRBJ2-1; D gene unclear. The CDR3 has 11 amino acids. Germline V gives CDR1 LNHDA, CDR2 SQIVND (reference sequence). The germline V and J ends were trimmed by 8 bases and 6 bases, with 8 bases remaining between them. The CDR3 region has the DNA TGTGCCAGTGGAAACCTCAATGAGCAGTTCTTC. Translating gives CASGNLNEQFF.

This chain uses TRBV10-3 with TRBJ2-3, with D tentatively TRBD1 (6 bases). V dropped 6 bases and J dropped 11 bases, with 21 bases sitting between them. This CDR3 region has 14 residues. Germline-derived CDR1 and CDR2 are ENHRY and SYGVKD. The CDR3, as DNA: TGTGCCATCAGATCAAACGGACAGCACAATGAGCAGTATTTT. This encodes CAIRSNGQHNEQYF.

The chain uses TRBV27 and TRBJ2-5; no reliable D call. Germline CDR1 and CDR2: MNHEY and SMNVEV (reference sequence). This CDR3 is built from 15 residues. V lost 5 bases, J lost 2 bases, and 15 bases lay in between. CDR3 amino acids: CASSTAKGWQETQYF. The CDR3 region has the DNA TGTGCCAGCAGTACCGCCAAGGGATGGCAAGAGACCCAGTACTTC.

This clonotype came up many times. V usage is TRBV4-1 and J usage is TRBJ2-7; the match to TRBD2 covers 8 bases. The V gene end was trimmed by 1 base and the J gene end by 0 bases; junction bases not matched to a gene: 2. There are 15 residues in the CDR3. Germline V gives CDR1 MGHRA, CDR2 YSYEKL. CDR3 sequence: CASSQVAGFSYEQYF. The CDR3 nucleotides read TGCGCCAGCAGCCAAGTAGCGGGATTCTCCTACGAGCAGTACTTC.

J is TRBJ2-1 and V is TRBV5-6; 9 nucleotides agree with TRBD2. Germline V gives CDR1 SGHDT, CDR2 YYEEEE. This CDR3 region has 14 residues. V shed 3 bases, J shed 9 bases, and the junction held 7 bases outside the gene matches. The DNA for the CDR3 is TGTGCCAGCAGCTACGGGACTAGCTTTTTTGAGCAGTTCTTC. Amino acids: CASSYGTSFFEQFF.